At least ten counts were recorded for the clone carrying this TCR beta chain. MiXCR, run by TCRdb on the 5' RACE reads, gives a single entry per CDR3 protein. The sample carries some 49,000 distinct CDR3 sequences, 8% to 10% recorded once. V lost 0 bases and J 2 bases, leaving 18 bases between the germline ends. The CDR3 is 17 amino acids. The germline CDR1 and CDR2 sequences are DFQATT and SNEGSKA (reference sequence). These data originate in a study of early T cells in non-severe SARS-CoV-2 infection. The sequenced material came from whole blood. J is TRBJ2-3 and V is TRBV20-1, with D possibly being TRBD2 (6 bases). The clonotype originates from an adult who was a healthcare worker with PCR-confirmed SARS-CoV-2 infection or an uninfected control (not recorded which). The CDR3 loop reads CSARDFARGGITDTQYF. The DNA of the CDR3 is TGCAGTGCTAGAGATTTCGCGCGCGGCGGGATCACAGATACGCAGTATTTT.